This TCR beta chain was observed in a study of T cell responses to AZD1222 COVID-19 vaccine. With respect to this clone: What it binds is unknown.

CDR1 and CDR2 from the germline V gene are SEHNR and FQNEAQ (reference sequence). The CDR3 sequence is 16 residues long. Trimming pared 0 bases from V and 2 bases from J, leaving 11 bases between. Study-wide points: Donors, mostly white British, included more females; clonal diversity was possibly underestimated. The number of AZD1222 recipients seropositive at baseline was only 5 to 7.

Repertoires were generated with immunoSEQ multiplex PCR, while TCRdb's copy carries only in-frame clones and drops some. The profile shows roughly 130,000 clones, roughly 88% of them singletons. The sequence derives from an adult in good health. This chain connects TRBV7-9 to TRBJ1-5; the D gene is possibly TRBD1 (6 bases). Sequences were derived from peripheral blood, sampled on day 0 of AZD1222 vaccination. CDR3 coding DNA: TGTGCCAGCAGCTTAGCAGTGGGGGGGCGCAATCAGCCCCAGCATTTT. This encodes CASSLAVGGRNQPQHF.